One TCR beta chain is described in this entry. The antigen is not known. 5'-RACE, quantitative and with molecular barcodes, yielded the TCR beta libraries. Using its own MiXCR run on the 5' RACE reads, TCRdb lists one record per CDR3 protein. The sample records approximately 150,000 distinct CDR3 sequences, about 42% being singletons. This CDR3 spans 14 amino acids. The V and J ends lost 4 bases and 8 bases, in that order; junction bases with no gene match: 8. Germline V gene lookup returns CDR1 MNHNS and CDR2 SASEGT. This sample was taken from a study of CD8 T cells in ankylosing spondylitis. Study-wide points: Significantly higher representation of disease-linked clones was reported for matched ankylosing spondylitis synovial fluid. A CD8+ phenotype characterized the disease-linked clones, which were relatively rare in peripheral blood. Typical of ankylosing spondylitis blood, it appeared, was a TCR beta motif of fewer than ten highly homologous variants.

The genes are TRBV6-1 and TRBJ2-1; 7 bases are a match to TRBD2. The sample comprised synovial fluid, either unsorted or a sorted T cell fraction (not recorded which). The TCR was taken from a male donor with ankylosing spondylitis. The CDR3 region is CASSVGRGDYEQFF. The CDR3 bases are TGTGCCAGCAGTGTCGGACGGGGGGACTATGAGCAGTTCTTC.